These T cell receptor beta chains were read from a single sample in a study of T cell responses to AZD1222 COVID-19 vaccine. Here immunoSEQ multiplex PCR was the method, and the copy in TCRdb shows in-frame clones only, minus some. The table has some 80,000 clones, about 91% seen once; the top ten hold over 8%. The material was peripheral blood, obtained 28 days after the second dose of the MenACWY control vaccine. The origin of the receptors is an adult who received the MenACWY meningococcal vaccine as a control. Both conserved end residues are part of each CDR3. Fields, in order: CDR3 DNA, CDR3 protein, V gene, CDR3 length, D gene, J gene, clone size. The D gene is left open where the match is weak. Clone size is stated in some rows and not others, as once, few, many or a class when expanded.

CDR3nt: TGTGCTAGTGGTTTGTCCAGGGGGCATGAAGCTTTCTTT
CDR3aa: CASGLSRGHEAFF
v_gene: TRBV12-5
len: 13
d_gene: TRBD1
j_gene: TRBJ1-1
abundance: -

CDR3nt: TGTGCCAGCTCACCACGTCCGGAGGCAGTCCAAGCCATATATTTT
CDR3aa: CASSPRPEAVQAIYF
v_gene: TRBV18
len: 15
d_gene: -
j_gene: TRBJ1-3
abundance: once

CDR3nt: TGTGCCAGCGATTCGACTCCGCTGAGTGAGCAGTTCTTC
CDR3aa: CASDSTPLSEQFF
v_gene: TRBV6-5
len: 13
d_gene: -
j_gene: TRBJ2-1
abundance: -

CDR3nt: TGTGCCAGCAGTTTATTCCGACGATCAAACACCGGGGAGCTGTTTTTT
CDR3aa: CASSLFRRSNTGELFF
v_gene: TRBV28
len: 16
d_gene: -
j_gene: TRBJ2-2
abundance: -

CDR3nt: TGTGCCAGCAGCCGGACCGAACTCTCCTACGAGCAGTACTTC
CDR3aa: CASSRTELSYEQYF
v_gene: TRBV2
len: 14
d_gene: -
j_gene: TRBJ2-7
abundance: -

CDR3nt: TGTGCCAGCAGCTTAGGTTCGGGGAACTATGGCTACACCTTC
CDR3aa: CASSLGSGNYGYTF
v_gene: TRBV7-9
len: 14
d_gene: -
j_gene: TRBJ1-2
abundance: few

CDR3nt: TGTGCCAGCAGTTTCGGGGACAGGGGAGAATGGGGCTACACCTTC
CDR3aa: CASSFGDRGEWGYTF
v_gene: TRBV28
len: 15
d_gene: TRBD1
j_gene: TRBJ1-2
abundance: -

CDR3nt: TGTGCCAGCAGAGCCGCGGGGGCTGGTGAAAAACTGTTTTTT
CDR3aa: CASRAAGAGEKLFF
v_gene: TRBV6-5
len: 14
d_gene: -
j_gene: TRBJ1-4
abundance: -

CDR3nt: TGTGCCAGCAGCATCCTACACAGCCCAAGGGTGGTTAGTGCAGATACGCAGTATTTT
CDR3aa: CASSILHSPRVVSADTQYF
v_gene: TRBV21-1
len: 19
d_gene: -
j_gene: TRBJ2-3
abundance: -

CDR3nt: TGTGCCAGTAGTATGGGACCTACCCCCGGGGAGCTGTTTTTT
CDR3aa: CASSMGPTPGELFF
v_gene: TRBV19
len: 14
d_gene: -
j_gene: TRBJ2-2
abundance: -

CDR3nt: TGTGCCAGTAGTTCGGAAACAAGGGGGATGGCCGGGGAGCTGTTTTTT
CDR3aa: CASSSETRGMAGELFF
v_gene: TRBV19
len: 16
d_gene: -
j_gene: TRBJ2-2
abundance: -

CDR3nt: TGTGCCACCAGCGCCAGCGGGGGACCAAAAGAGACCCAGTACTTC
CDR3aa: CATSASGGPKETQYF
v_gene: TRBV15
len: 15
d_gene: TRBD2
j_gene: TRBJ2-5
abundance: -

CDR3nt: TGTGCCAGCAGCCAAGGCACAGGATATGAAGCTTTCTTT
CDR3aa: CASSQGTGYEAFF
v_gene: TRBV4-2
len: 13
d_gene: -
j_gene: TRBJ1-1
abundance: -

CDR3nt: TGTGCCAGCAGCGGTCAGGGGCCGGGTACTGAAGCTTTCTTT
CDR3aa: CASSGQGPGTEAFF
v_gene: TRBV7-3
len: 14
d_gene: -
j_gene: TRBJ1-1
abundance: -

CDR3nt: TGTGCCAGCAGTGAGAATCCGGTGAACACTGAAGCTTTCTTT
CDR3aa: CASSENPVNTEAFF
v_gene: TRBV2
len: 14
d_gene: -
j_gene: TRBJ1-1
abundance: -

CDR3nt: TGTGCCAGCAGCTTAGAGCGACAGCCGCCGGAGCAGTACTTC
CDR3aa: CASSLERQPPEQYF
v_gene: TRBV7-2
len: 14
d_gene: -
j_gene: TRBJ2-7
abundance: -

CDR3nt: TGCAGCGTTGTTTCGTGGGCGGGGAACAATGAGCAGTTCTTC
CDR3aa: CSVVSWAGNNEQFF
v_gene: TRBV29-1
len: 14
d_gene: -
j_gene: TRBJ2-1
abundance: -

CDR3nt: TGTGCCAGCAGTGAAGTAAATTCACCCCTCCACTTT
CDR3aa: CASSEVNSPLHF
v_gene: TRBV6-1
len: 12
d_gene: -
j_gene: TRBJ1-6
abundance: -

CDR3nt: TGTGCCAGCAGCCCCGAGGTAGACAGGGCGGGGGAAAAACTGTTTTTT
CDR3aa: CASSPEVDRAGEKLFF
v_gene: TRBV9
len: 16
d_gene: TRBD1
j_gene: TRBJ1-4
abundance: once

CDR3nt: TGTGCCAGTAGTGTCGGGGGGGCCGAAGATACGCAGTATTTT
CDR3aa: CASSVGGAEDTQYF
v_gene: TRBV19
len: 14
d_gene: TRBD2
j_gene: TRBJ2-3
abundance: -

CDR3nt: TGTGCCAGCAGTGAAACCCCTGGGCAGGGGGCCTATGGCTACACCTTC
CDR3aa: CASSETPGQGAYGYTF
v_gene: TRBV6-1
len: 16
d_gene: TRBD1
j_gene: TRBJ1-2
abundance: once

CDR3nt: TGTGCCTGGAGTTCACTTTTCACTGAAGCTTTCTTT
CDR3aa: CAWSSLFTEAFF
v_gene: TRBV30
len: 12
d_gene: -
j_gene: TRBJ1-1
abundance: -

CDR3nt: TGTGCCAGCAGTGAAGTAGTGTCAGGTTACGAGCAGTACTTC
CDR3aa: CASSEVVSGYEQYF
v_gene: TRBV6-1
len: 14
d_gene: -
j_gene: TRBJ2-7
abundance: -

CDR3nt: TGTGCCAGCGATCCGGGACAGGGAGTAGCTTTCTTT
CDR3aa: CASDPGQGVAFF
v_gene: TRBV12-3/TRBV12-4
len: 12
d_gene: TRBD1
j_gene: TRBJ1-1
abundance: -

CDR3nt: TGTGCCAGCAGTTTTAGCGGGGGGGAATCCTACGAGCAGTACTTC
CDR3aa: CASSFSGGESYEQYF
v_gene: TRBV7-2
len: 15
d_gene: TRBD2
j_gene: TRBJ2-7
abundance: once

CDR3nt: TGTGCCTGGAGCCGGGACAGGGGAGCTGGAAACACCATATATTTT
CDR3aa: CAWSRDRGAGNTIYF
v_gene: TRBV30
len: 15
d_gene: TRBD1
j_gene: TRBJ1-3
abundance: -

CDR3nt: TGTGCCAGCAGCTTAGCGGGGCGCACAGATACGCAGTATTTT
CDR3aa: CASSLAGRTDTQYF
v_gene: TRBV7-2
len: 14
d_gene: -
j_gene: TRBJ2-3
abundance: -

CDR3nt: TGTGCCAGCAGCTCGACTAGCGGGGGGGCAAAAGCCTACGAGCAGTACTTC
CDR3aa: CASSSTSGGAKAYEQYF
v_gene: TRBV7-2
len: 17
d_gene: TRBD2
j_gene: TRBJ2-7
abundance: -

CDR3nt: TGTGCCAGCAGTTTAGGGGGAGATACGCAGTATTTT
CDR3aa: CASSLGGDTQYF
v_gene: TRBV12-3/TRBV12-4
len: 12
d_gene: -
j_gene: TRBJ2-3
abundance: -

CDR3nt: TGTGCCAGCAGCTTCGGACAGGGTAGCTACACCTTC
CDR3aa: CASSFGQGSYTF
v_gene: TRBV9
len: 12
d_gene: TRBD1
j_gene: TRBJ1-2
abundance: -

CDR3nt: TGTGCCAGCAGCGCGTACGGGGGGGCTCGGGACTATGGCTACACCTTC
CDR3aa: CASSAYGGARDYGYTF
v_gene: TRBV7-2
len: 16
d_gene: -
j_gene: TRBJ1-2
abundance: -

CDR3nt: TGTGCCTGGAGTGAGAAGGAGACCCAGTACTTC
CDR3aa: CAWSEKETQYF
v_gene: TRBV30
len: 11
d_gene: -
j_gene: TRBJ2-5
abundance: -

CDR3nt: TGTGCCAGCAGTTACTGGGGAGGTAAAAGAGAAGCTTTCTTT
CDR3aa: CASSYWGGKREAFF
v_gene: TRBV6-5
len: 14
d_gene: -
j_gene: TRBJ1-1
abundance: -

CDR3nt: TGTGCCAGCAGTATCCTACAGGGCGCCCTAGGCACCATATATTTT
CDR3aa: CASSILQGALGTIYF
v_gene: TRBV28
len: 15
d_gene: -
j_gene: TRBJ1-3
abundance: -

CDR3nt: TGTGCCAGCAGTTCCCCTGGACAGGGGACCGGGGAGCTGTTTTTT
CDR3aa: CASSSPGQGTGELFF
v_gene: TRBV28
len: 15
d_gene: TRBD1
j_gene: TRBJ2-2
abundance: -

CDR3nt: TGTGCCAGCAGTGAAGTGGGGACAGGGGCTCATTCACCCCTCCACTTT
CDR3aa: CASSEVGTGAHSPLHF
v_gene: TRBV6-1
len: 16
d_gene: TRBD1
j_gene: TRBJ1-6
abundance: -

CDR3nt: TGTGCCAGCAGCTTGGGCCCCGGGGACGGAAACACCATATATTTT
CDR3aa: CASSLGPGDGNTIYF
v_gene: TRBV5-4
len: 15
d_gene: -
j_gene: TRBJ1-3
abundance: -

CDR3nt: TGTGCCAGCAGTGACCGGGACAACAATGAGCAGTTCTTC
CDR3aa: CASSDRDNNEQFF
v_gene: TRBV6-4
len: 13
d_gene: -
j_gene: TRBJ2-1
abundance: -

CDR3nt: TGTGCCAGCAGCAACGCCTACAATGAGCAGTTCTTC
CDR3aa: CASSNAYNEQFF
v_gene: TRBV6-4
len: 12
d_gene: -
j_gene: TRBJ2-1
abundance: -

CDR3nt: TGTGCCAGCAGTGACTCTGGCAGGGGTAACACTGAAGCTTTCTTT
CDR3aa: CASSDSGRGNTEAFF
v_gene: TRBV6-4
len: 15
d_gene: -
j_gene: TRBJ1-1
abundance: -

CDR3nt: TGTGCCTGGACCTACGAAAAACAGGGGGCAACTAATGAAAAACTGTTTTTT
CDR3aa: CAWTYEKQGATNEKLFF
v_gene: TRBV30
len: 17
d_gene: TRBD1
j_gene: TRBJ1-4
abundance: -

CDR3nt: TGTGCCAGCAGCCAAGATCAGGGAGGGGGACGTACTGAAGCTTTCTTT
CDR3aa: CASSQDQGGGRTEAFF
v_gene: TRBV14
len: 16
d_gene: -
j_gene: TRBJ1-1
abundance: -